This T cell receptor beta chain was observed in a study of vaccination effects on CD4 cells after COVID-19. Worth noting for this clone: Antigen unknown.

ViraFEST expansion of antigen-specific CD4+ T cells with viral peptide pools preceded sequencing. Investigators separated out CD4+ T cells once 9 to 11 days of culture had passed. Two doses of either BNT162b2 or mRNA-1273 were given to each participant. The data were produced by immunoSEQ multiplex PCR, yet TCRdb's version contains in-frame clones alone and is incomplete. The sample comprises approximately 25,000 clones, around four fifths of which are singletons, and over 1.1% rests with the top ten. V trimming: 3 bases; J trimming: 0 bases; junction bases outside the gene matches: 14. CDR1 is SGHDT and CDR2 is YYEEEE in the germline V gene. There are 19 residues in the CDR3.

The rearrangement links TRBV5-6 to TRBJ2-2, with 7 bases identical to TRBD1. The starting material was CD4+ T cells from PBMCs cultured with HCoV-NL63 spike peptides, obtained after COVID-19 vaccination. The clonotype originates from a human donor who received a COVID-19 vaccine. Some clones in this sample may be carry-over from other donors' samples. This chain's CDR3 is CASSSISAGGMTNTGELFF. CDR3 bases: TGTGCCAGCAGCTCAATTTCCGCAGGGGGAATGACGAACACCGGGGAGCTGTTTTTT. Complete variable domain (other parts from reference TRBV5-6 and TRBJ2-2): DAGVTQSPTHLIKTRGQQVTLRCSPKSGHDTVSWYQQALGQGPQFIFQYYEEEERQRGNFPDRFSGHQFPNYSSELNVNALLLGDSALYLCASSSISAGGMTNTGELFFGEGSRLTVL.